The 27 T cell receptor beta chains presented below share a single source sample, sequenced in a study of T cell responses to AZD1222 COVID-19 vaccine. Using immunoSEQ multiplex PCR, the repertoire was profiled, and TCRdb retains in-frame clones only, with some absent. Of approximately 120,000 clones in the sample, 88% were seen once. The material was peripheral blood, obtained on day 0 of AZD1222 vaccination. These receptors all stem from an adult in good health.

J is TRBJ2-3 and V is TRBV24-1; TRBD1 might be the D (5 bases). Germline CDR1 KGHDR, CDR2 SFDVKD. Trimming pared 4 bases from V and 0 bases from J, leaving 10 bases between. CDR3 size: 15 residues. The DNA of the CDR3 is TGTGCCACCAGTGACCCCAGGACAAGCACAGATACGCAGTATTTT. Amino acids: CATSDPRTSTDTQYF.

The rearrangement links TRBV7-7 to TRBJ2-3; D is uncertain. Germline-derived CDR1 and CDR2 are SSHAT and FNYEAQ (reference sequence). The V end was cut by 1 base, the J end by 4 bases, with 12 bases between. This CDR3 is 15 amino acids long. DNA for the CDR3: TGTGCCAGCAGCTTAGTGGCAGGATTGGCAGATACGCAGTATTTT. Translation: CASSLVAGLADTQYF.

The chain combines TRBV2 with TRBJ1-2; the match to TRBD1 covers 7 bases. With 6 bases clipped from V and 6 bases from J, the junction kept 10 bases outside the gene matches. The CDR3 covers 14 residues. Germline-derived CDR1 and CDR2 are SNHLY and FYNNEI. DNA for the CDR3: TGTGCCAGCAGCCGACAGGGTACCCCTAATGGCTACACCTTC. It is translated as CASSRQGTPNGYTF.

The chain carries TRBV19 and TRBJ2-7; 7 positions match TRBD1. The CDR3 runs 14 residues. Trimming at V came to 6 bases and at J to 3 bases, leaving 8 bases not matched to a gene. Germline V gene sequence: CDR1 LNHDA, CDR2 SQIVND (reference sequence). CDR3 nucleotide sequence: TGTGCCAGTAGCCAAGACGGGACAGACTACGAGCAGTACTTC. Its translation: CASSQDGTDYEQYF.

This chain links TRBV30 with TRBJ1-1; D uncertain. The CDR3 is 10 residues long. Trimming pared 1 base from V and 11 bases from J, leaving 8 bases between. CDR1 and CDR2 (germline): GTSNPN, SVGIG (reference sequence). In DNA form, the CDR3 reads TGTGCCTGGAGTGGCCGTAGGGCTTTCTTT. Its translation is CAWSGRRAFF.

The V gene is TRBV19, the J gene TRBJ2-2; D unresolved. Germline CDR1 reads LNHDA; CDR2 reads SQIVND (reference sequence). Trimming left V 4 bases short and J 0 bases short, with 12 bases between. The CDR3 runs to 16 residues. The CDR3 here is CASSNRAHSNTGELFF. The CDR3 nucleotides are TGTGCCAGTAGTAACAGAGCTCATTCGAACACCGGGGAGCTGTTTTTT.

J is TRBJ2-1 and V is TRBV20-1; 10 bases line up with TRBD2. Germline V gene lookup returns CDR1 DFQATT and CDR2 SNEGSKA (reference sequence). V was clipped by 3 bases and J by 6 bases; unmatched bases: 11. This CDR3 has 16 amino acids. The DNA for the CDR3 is TGCAGTGCTAGTCCGGGACTAGCGAGGGCCGTCAATGAGCAGTTCTTC. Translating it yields CSASPGLARAVNEQFF.

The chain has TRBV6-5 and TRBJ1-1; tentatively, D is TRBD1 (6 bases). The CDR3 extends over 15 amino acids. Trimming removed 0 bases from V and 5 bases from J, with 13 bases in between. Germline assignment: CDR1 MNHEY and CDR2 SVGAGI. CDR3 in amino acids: CASSYSAGEGTEAFF. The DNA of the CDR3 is TGTGCCAGCAGTTACTCGGCAGGGGAAGGTACTGAAGCTTTCTTT.

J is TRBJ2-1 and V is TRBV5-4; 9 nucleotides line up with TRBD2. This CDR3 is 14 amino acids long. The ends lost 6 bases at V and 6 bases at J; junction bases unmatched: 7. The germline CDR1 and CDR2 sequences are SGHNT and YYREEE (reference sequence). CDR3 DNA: TGTGCCAGCAACGGCGGGGGGGCGGTCAATGAGCAGTTCTTC. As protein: CASNGGGAVNEQFF.

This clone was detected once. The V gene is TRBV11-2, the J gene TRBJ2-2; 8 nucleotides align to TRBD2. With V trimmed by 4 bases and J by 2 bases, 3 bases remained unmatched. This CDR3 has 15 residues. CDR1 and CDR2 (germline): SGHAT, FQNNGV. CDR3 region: CASSSLAGNTGELFF. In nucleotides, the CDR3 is TGTGCCAGCAGCTCTCTAGCGGGTAACACCGGGGAGCTGTTTTTT.

The CDR3 sequence: CASSGQGGRGYGYTF. The CDR3 bases are TGTGCCAGCAGCGGGCAGGGGGGGCGAGGCTATGGCTACACCTTC. V is TRBV5-4 and J is TRBJ1-2; 7 bases are a match to TRBD1. The ends lost 4 bases at V and 4 bases at J; junction bases unmatched: 10. There are 15 residues in the CDR3. In germline, CDR1 is SGHNT, CDR2 YYREEE (reference sequence).

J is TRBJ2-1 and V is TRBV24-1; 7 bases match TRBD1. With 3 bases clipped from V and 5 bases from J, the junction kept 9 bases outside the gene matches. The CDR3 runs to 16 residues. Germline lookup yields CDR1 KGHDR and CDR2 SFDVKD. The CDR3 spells CATSDDSWTGNNEQFF. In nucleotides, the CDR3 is TGTGCCACCAGTGATGATTCGTGGACAGGTAACAATGAGCAGTTCTTC.

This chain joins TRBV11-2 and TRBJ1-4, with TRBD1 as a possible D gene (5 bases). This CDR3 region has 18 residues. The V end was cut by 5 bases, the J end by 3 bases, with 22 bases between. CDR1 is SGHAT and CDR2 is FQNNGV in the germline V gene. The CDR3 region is CASSTGLLLLGANEKLFF. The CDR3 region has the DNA TGTGCCAGCAGCACGGGGCTACTCCTTCTTGGGGCTAATGAAAAACTGTTTTTT.

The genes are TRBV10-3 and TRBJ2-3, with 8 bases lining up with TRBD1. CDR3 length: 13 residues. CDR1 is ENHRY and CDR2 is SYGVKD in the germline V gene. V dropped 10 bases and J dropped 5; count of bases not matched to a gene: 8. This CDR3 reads CANRGQGGDTQYF. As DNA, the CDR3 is TGTGCCAACCGAGGACAGGGAGGAGATACGCAGTATTTT.

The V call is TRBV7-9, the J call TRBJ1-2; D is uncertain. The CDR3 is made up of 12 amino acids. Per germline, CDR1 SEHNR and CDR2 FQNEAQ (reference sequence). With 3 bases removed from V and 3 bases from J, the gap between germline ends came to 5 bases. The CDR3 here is CASSFGDYGYTF. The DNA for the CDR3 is TGTGCCAGCAGCTTTGGAGACTATGGCTACACCTTC.

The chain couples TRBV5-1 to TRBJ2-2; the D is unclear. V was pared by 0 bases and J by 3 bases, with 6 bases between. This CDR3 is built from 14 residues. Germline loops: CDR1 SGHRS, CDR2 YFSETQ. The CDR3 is CASSLDDDTGELFF. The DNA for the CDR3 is TGCGCCAGCAGCTTGGATGATGACACCGGGGAGCTGTTTTTT.

CDR3 region: CASSLVRDDTQYF. The CDR3 region has the DNA TGTGCCAGCAGCTTAGTTCGGGATGATACGCAGTATTTT. The chain combines TRBV7-6 with TRBJ2-3; D possibly corresponds to TRBD2 (5 bases). The CDR3 extends over 13 amino acids. V was clipped by 1 base and J by 6 bases, with 8 bases between them. Per germline, CDR1 SGHVS and CDR2 FNYEAQ. The complete variable domain, with remaining parts taken from reference TRBV7-6 and TRBJ2-3, reads GAGVSQSPRYKVTKRGQDVALRCDPISGHVSLYWYRQALGQGPEFLTYFNYEAQQDKSGLPNDRFSAERPEGSISTLTIQRTEQRDSAMYRCASSLVRDDTQYFGPGTRLTVL.

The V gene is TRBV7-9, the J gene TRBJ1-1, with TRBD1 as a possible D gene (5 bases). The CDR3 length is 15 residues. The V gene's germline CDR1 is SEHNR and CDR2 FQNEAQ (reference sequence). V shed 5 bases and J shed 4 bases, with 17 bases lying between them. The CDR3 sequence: CASSINRDGGTEAFF. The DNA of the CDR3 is TGTGCCAGCAGCATAAACCGGGACGGTGGCACTGAAGCTTTCTTT.

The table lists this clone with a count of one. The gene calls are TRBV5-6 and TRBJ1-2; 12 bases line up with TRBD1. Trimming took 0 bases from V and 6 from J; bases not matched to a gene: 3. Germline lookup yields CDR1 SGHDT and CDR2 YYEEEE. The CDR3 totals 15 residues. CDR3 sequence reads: CASSLVGTGGDGYTF. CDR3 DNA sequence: TGTGCCAGCAGCTTGGTCGGGACAGGGGGCGATGGCTACACCTTC.

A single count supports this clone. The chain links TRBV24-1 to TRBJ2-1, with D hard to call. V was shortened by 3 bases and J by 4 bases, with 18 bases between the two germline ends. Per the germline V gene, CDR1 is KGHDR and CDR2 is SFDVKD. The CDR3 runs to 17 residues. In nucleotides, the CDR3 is TGTGCCACCAGTGATCCCCGGGCAACCCAACCGTACAATGAGCAGTTCTTC. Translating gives CATSDPRATQPYNEQFF.

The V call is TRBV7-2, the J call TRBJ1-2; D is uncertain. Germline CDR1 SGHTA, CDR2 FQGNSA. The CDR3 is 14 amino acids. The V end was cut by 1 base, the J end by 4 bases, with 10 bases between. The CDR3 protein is CASSLVDIGYGYTF. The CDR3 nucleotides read TGTGCCAGCAGCTTAGTAGACATCGGCTATGGCTACACCTTC.

CDR3 sequence reads: CASRPGSDNSPLHF. The CDR3 DNA reads as TGTGCCAGCAGACCAGGGTCCGATAATTCACCCCTCCACTTT. The chain carries TRBV6-5 and TRBJ1-6; possible D gene TRBD1, 5 bases. CDR1 and CDR2 (germline): MNHEY, SVGAGI. There are 14 residues in the CDR3. Trimming removed 6 bases from V and 5 bases from J, with 11 bases in between.

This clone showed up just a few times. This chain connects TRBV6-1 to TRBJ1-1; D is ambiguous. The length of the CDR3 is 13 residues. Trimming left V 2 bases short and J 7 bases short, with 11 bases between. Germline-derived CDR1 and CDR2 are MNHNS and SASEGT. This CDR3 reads CASSESWRNEAFF. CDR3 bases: TGTGCCAGCAGTGAATCGTGGCGGAATGAAGCTTTCTTT.

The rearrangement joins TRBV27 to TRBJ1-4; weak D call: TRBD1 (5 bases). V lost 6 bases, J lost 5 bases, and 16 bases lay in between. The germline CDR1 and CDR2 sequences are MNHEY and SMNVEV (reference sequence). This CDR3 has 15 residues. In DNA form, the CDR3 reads TGTGCCAGCAGGGCCCGGGGGTGGGAAAATGAAAAACTGTTTTTT. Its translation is CASRARGWENEKLFF.

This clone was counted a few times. The chain's CDR3 is CASSRNRGTEAFF. DNA for the CDR3: TGTGCCAGCAGCAGAAACAGGGGAACTGAAGCTTTCTTT. The chain is built from TRBV7-2 and TRBJ1-1; 7 bases are a match to TRBD1. The CDR3 covers 13 residues. Germline V CDR1 and CDR2: SGHTA, FQGNSA. V dropped 5 bases and J dropped 5; count of bases not matched to a gene: 5. Supplemented by reference TRBV7-2 and TRBJ1-1, the full variable domain reads GAGVSQSPSNKVTEKGKDVELRCDPISGHTALYWYRQSLGQGLEFLIYFQGNSAPDKSGLPSDRFSAERTGGSVSTLTIQRTQQEDSAVYLCASSRNRGTEAFFGQGTRLTVV.

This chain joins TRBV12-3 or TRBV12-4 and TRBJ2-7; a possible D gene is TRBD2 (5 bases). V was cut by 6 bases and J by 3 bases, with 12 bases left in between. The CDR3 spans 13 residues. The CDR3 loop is CASSRGDGYEQYF. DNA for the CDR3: TGTGCCAGCAGCCGGGGTGACGGCTACGAGCAGTACTTC.

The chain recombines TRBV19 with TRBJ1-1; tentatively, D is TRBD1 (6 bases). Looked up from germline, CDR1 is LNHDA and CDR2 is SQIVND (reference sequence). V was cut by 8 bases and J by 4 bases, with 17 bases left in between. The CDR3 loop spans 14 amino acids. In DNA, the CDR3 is TGTGCCAGTTTTAGGGGGAGGGCAGGCACTGAAGCTTTCTTT. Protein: CASFRGRAGTEAFF.